These 21 T cell receptor beta chains were sequenced from one sample in a study of blood T cell repertoires in COVID-19. Assay: immunoSEQ multiplex PCR; the TCRdb copy retains only in-frame clones and omits some. The sample contains about 150,000 clones, approximately 88% of which appear only once. Input material: peripheral blood. These receptors originate from a man aged 70-80 years with acute or convalescent COVID-19.

Notes on this clone: The junction departs from the called germline gene at one end, perhaps through a read error. The chain recombines TRBV10-3 with TRBJ1-2; TRBD1 matches 8 bases. The V gene's germline CDR1 is ENHRY and CDR2 SYGVKD. The CDR3 has 14 amino acids. The CDR3 sequence: CATSPGGQGSGYTF. The CDR3 nucleotides read TGTGCCACCAGTCCCGGCGGACAGGGAAGTGGCTACACCTTC.

The chain is built from TRBV6-5 and TRBJ2-7; the match to TRBD1 covers 7 bases. CDR1 MNHEY and CDR2 SVGAGI come from the germline V gene. After removal of 6 bases from V and 2 bases from J, the junction contained 7 bases not matched to a gene. This CDR3 is 14 amino acids long. CDR3 region: CASRQTGNPYEQYF. CDR3 in DNA: TGTGCCAGCAGACAGACAGGGAACCCCTACGAGCAGTACTTC.

J is TRBJ2-2 and V is TRBV7-9, with D possibly TRBD2 on 6 matching bases. This CDR3 contains 16 residues. Trimming pared 11 bases from V and 4 bases from J, leaving 23 bases between. Germline assignment: CDR1 SEHNR and CDR2 FQNEAQ (reference sequence). The CDR3 coding sequence is TGTGCCGCGCCCCCGATCCGGCGGGGACTCACCGGGGAGCTGTTTTTT. This gives the protein CAAPPIRRGLTGELFF.

This clone occurred a few times. The chain combines TRBV28 with TRBJ2-7, with 8 nucleotides matching TRBD1. This CDR3 comprises 14 residues. Germline V gene sequence: CDR1 MDHEN, CDR2 SYDVKM. The junction had 3 bases not matched to a gene; V was cut back by 3 bases and J by 2 bases. The CDR3 loop is CASSLGQAPYEQYF. The CDR3 bases are TGTGCCAGCAGTTTGGGACAGGCCCCCTACGAGCAGTACTTC. The variable domain in full, completed from reference TRBV28 and TRBJ2-7, reads DVKVTQSSRYLVKRTGEKVFLECVQDMDHENMFWYRQDPGLGLRLIYFSYDVKMKEKGDIPEGYSVSREKKERFSLILESASTNQTSMYLCASSLGQAPYEQYFGPGTRLTVT.

The DNA for the CDR3 is TGTGCCAGCAGTGAAGACGGGGGGCCTCAAGAGACCCAGTACTTC. As protein: CASSEDGGPQETQYF. The chain has TRBV2 and TRBJ2-5; TRBD2 is a possible D gene (7 bases). V shed 1 base and J shed 2 bases, with 11 bases lying between them. This CDR3 has 15 residues. Germline loops: CDR1 SNHLY, CDR2 FYNNEI.

The V and J genes are TRBV7-2 and TRBJ2-3; D might be TRBD2 (6 bases). Germline values: CDR1 SGHTA, CDR2 FQGNSA. V lost 1 base, J lost 2 bases, and 10 bases lay in between. This CDR3 region has 15 residues. For the CDR3, the DNA is TGTGCCAGCAGCTTAGGCGGGGTCCTCACAGATACGCAGTATTTT. Its translation is CASSLGGVLTDTQYF.

The V call is TRBV18, the J call TRBJ1-3, with D perhaps TRBD1 (6 bases). Deletions cut 1 base from V and 8 bases from J, with 12 bases between. The CDR3 length is 14 residues. Germline V gene lookup returns CDR1 KGHSH and CDR2 LQKENI. The CDR3 sequence: CASSPRGPGDTIYF. The CDR3 DNA reads as TGTGCCAGCTCACCACGGGGGCCGGGTGACACCATATATTTT.

The V call is TRBV10-3, the J call TRBJ2-1; the match to TRBD2 covers 7 bases. This CDR3 is built from 13 residues. In germline, CDR1 is ENHRY, CDR2 SYGVKD. V gave up 4 bases and J gave up 8 bases; unmatched junction bases: 5. This CDR3 reads CAISGRETDEQFF. CDR3 coding DNA: TGTGCCATCAGTGGGCGGGAGACGGATGAGCAGTTCTTC.

The chain has TRBV7-2 and TRBJ1-5; 9 bases line up with TRBD1. The CDR3 runs to 15 residues. Germline V gene sequence: CDR1 SGHTA, CDR2 FQGNSA. The V and J ends lost 6 bases and 2 bases, in that order; junction bases with no gene match: 5. The CDR3 bases are TGTGCCAGCAGTTTGACAGGGGGTGGCAATCAGCCCCAGCATTTT. The encoded protein is CASSLTGGGNQPQHF.

This chain's CDR3 is CSTTGTGGAGNTEAFF. As DNA, the CDR3 is TGCAGCACAACCGGGACAGGGGGCGCAGGGAACACTGAAGCTTTCTTT. V is TRBV29-1 and J is TRBJ1-1, with 12 bases lining up with TRBD1. After removal of 8 bases from V and 1 base from J, the junction contained 11 bases not matched to a gene. The length of the CDR3 is 16 residues. The V gene's germline CDR1 is SQVTM and CDR2 ANQGSEA.

The chain combines TRBV19 with TRBJ1-6, with D uncertain. Trimming left V 7 bases short and J 2 bases short, with 9 bases between. This CDR3 contains 14 residues. The germline CDR1 and CDR2 sequences are LNHDA and SQIVND (reference sequence). The CDR3 is CASNTRAYNSPLHF. CDR3 nucleotide sequence: TGTGCCAGTAATACACGGGCCTATAATTCACCCCTCCACTTT.

The chain is built from TRBV18 and TRBJ1-6; 10 bases fit TRBD1. CDR1 and CDR2 from the germline V gene are KGHSH and LQKENI. The CDR3 has 18 residues. V was clipped by 4 bases and J by 7 bases; unmatched bases: 13. CDR3: CASSLAETGGSENSPLHF. Written as DNA, the CDR3 is TGTGCCAGCTCACTAGCCGAGACAGGGGGCTCGGAGAATTCACCCCTCCACTTT.

Only one count was recorded for this clone. The gene calls are TRBV28 and TRBJ2-5; D perhaps matches TRBD2 (5 bases). The germline V gene has CDR1 MDHEN and CDR2 SYDVKM. Trimming stripped 5 bases from V and 9 bases from J, with 16 bases between. CDR3 size: 13 residues. The CDR3 nucleotides read TGTGCCAGCAGTCCGGTGACTATCCAGGCCCAGTACTTC. This translates into CASSPVTIQAQYF.

The genes are TRBV7-9 and TRBJ2-4, with D possibly matching TRBD1 (5 bases). Trimming cost V 4 bases and J 0 bases, with 10 bases left between them. The CDR3 is 15 residues long. CDR1 and CDR2 from the germline V gene are SEHNR and FQNEAQ (reference sequence). The CDR3 here is CASSSHRLAKNIQYF. The DNA of the CDR3 is TGTGCCAGCAGCTCCCACAGGCTAGCCAAAAACATTCAGTACTTC.

The rearrangement joins TRBV7-9 to TRBJ1-1, with D possibly being TRBD1 (5 bases). With 1 base removed from V and 6 bases from J, the gap between germline ends came to 15 bases. The CDR3 is made up of 15 amino acids. Germline V gives CDR1 SEHNR, CDR2 FQNEAQ (reference sequence). In nucleotides, the CDR3 is TGTGCCAGCAGCTTAGTGGGGGGTAGTTTTTCTGAAGCTTTCTTT. It translates to CASSLVGGSFSEAFF.

The V call is TRBV6-6, the J call TRBJ2-1, with a tentative D call TRBD1 (6 bases). Trimming removed 6 bases at V and 8 bases at J, with 11 bases between. Germline values: CDR1 MNHNY, CDR2 SVGAGI (reference sequence). This CDR3 spans 12 amino acids. The CDR3 region has the DNA TGTGCCAGCAGCTCACAGGGCGATGAGCAGTTCTTC. The encoded protein is CASSSQGDEQFF.

The chain is built from TRBV6-1 and TRBJ1-2, with a tentative D call TRBD1 (6 bases). CDR3 length: 15 amino acids. The ends were cut back, 0 bases at V and 4 bases at J, with 12 bases in the middle. Germline loops: CDR1 MNHNS, CDR2 SASEGT. The CDR3 spells CASSEAAGAFYGYTF. The CDR3 DNA reads TGTGCCAGCAGTGAAGCCGCGGGGGCCTTCTATGGCTACACCTTC.

The gene calls are TRBV15 and TRBJ2-7, with a weak D call TRBD1 (5 bases). The CDR3 sequence is 16 residues long. Germline V gene sequence: CDR1 LNHNV, CDR2 YYDKDF (reference sequence). V dropped 0 bases and J dropped 7 bases, with 19 bases sitting between them. CDR3 region: CATSRDPEQVLGEQYF. CDR3 nucleotide sequence: TGTGCCACCAGCAGAGATCCGGAACAGGTTTTAGGGGAGCAGTACTTC.

The rearrangement joins TRBV11-2 to TRBJ2-2, with TRBD2 matching over 8 bases. The CDR3 extends over 14 amino acids. V was clipped by 9 bases and J by 1 base; unmatched bases: 4. From germline, CDR1 is SGHAT and CDR2 FQNNGV. The CDR3 DNA reads TGTGCCAGTAGACTAGCGCGGAACACCGGGGAGCTGTTTTTT. Amino acids: CASRLARNTGELFF.

The rearrangement uses TRBV6-5 and TRBJ1-6, with 9 bases fitting TRBD1. The V and J ends lost 8 bases and 10 bases, in that order; junction bases with no gene match: 9. This CDR3 contains 14 residues. Germline values: CDR1 MNHEY, CDR2 SVGAGI. CDR3 loop: CASDITGGRSPLHF. The CDR3, as DNA: TGTGCCAGCGATATTACAGGGGGCCGATCACCCCTCCACTTT.

This rearrangement joins TRBV5-6 to TRBJ1-6, with D uncertain. The germline gives CDR1 SGHDT, CDR2 YYEEEE. V shed 5 bases and J shed 0 bases, with 12 bases lying between them. The CDR3 length is 16 residues. Here the CDR3 reads CASSLPGSSYNSPLHF. In DNA form, the CDR3 reads TGTGCCAGCAGTCTTCCCGGGAGCTCCTATAATTCACCCCTCCACTTT.